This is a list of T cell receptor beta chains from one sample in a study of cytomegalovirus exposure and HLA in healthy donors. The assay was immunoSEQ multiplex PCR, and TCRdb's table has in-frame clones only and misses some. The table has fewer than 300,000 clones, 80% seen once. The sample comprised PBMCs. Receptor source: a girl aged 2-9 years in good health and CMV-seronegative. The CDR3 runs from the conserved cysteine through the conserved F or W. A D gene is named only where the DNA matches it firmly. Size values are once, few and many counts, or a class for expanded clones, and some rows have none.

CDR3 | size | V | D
CASSLVGTGAEAFF | NA | TRBV5-4 | TRBD1
CASSLGTDSYSNQPQHF | NA | TRBV5-8 | NA
CASSPGQKETQYF | NA | TRBV5-1 | NA
CASSNPGQGSWVVGNQPQHF | NA | TRBV19 | TRBD1
CASSLATGWNTEAFF | NA | TRBV7-9 | NA
CASSQDGTTGANVLTF | NA | TRBV4-2 | NA
CASSPLHFDRGNAPFF | NA | TRBV27 | TRBD1
CASTGLAGETQYF | NA | TRBV27 | TRBD2
CASSFFDRPYEQYF | NA | TRBV5-6 | NA
CASSPEEGRGETQYF | NA | TRBV2 | TRBD2
CASSGGQGGYGYTF | NA | TRBV5-1 | TRBD1
CASRYGQANTEAFF | few | TRBV6-6 | NA
CASSHPTSSYEQFF | NA | TRBV4-1 | NA
CASARIPGEGNIQYF | NA | TRBV5-6 | NA
CASEGLRTYRNTEAFF | NA | TRBV5-8 | NA
CASRVGHSYEQYF | NA | TRBV6-1 | NA
CASSLAGYEQYF | NA | TRBV28 | NA
CASSQDRGTEAFF | NA | TRBV4-1 | NA
CASSRRGGGQETQYF | NA | TRBV9 | NA
CASSGEAGGLETQYF | NA | TRBV9 | TRBD2
CASSLDRNNSPLHF | NA | TRBV6-5 | NA
CAWSMFSRVYNEQFF | once | TRBV30 | NA
CASSLAIWSQETQYF | NA | TRBV7-9 | NA
CASSFGQGWTEAFF | NA | TRBV11-2 | NA
CASSSERTSGDTNEQFF | few | TRBV7-9 | TRBD2
CASNRQGVDEQFF | NA | TRBV2 | TRBD1
CASSYSFGGNQPQHF | NA | TRBV6-5 | NA
CASSQEHSGSTDTQYF | few | TRBV4-2 | TRBD2